Listed here are 9 T cell receptor beta chains from one sample, sequenced in a study of OX40 agonist ivuxolimab in advanced cancers. The table came from immunoSEQ multiplex PCR; TCRdb's copy has only in-frame clones and leaves some out. The sample yields 70,000 or so clones, approximately 86% seen once. The input for sequencing was CD4+ or CD8+ T cells sorted from blood, taken in a trial of the OX40 agonist ivuxolimab. These receptors all come from an adult with an advanced solid tumor such as melanoma, head and neck, liver or kidney cancer.

The rearrangement uses TRBV15 and TRBJ1-3, with D unclear. Trimming shortened V by 5 bases and J by 2 bases, and 7 bases separated the two germline ends. CDR3 size: 13 residues. From germline, CDR1 is LNHNV and CDR2 YYDKDF (reference sequence). For the CDR3, the DNA is TGTGCCACCAGCTTTGGAACTGGAAACACCATATATTTT. As protein: CATSFGTGNTIYF.

This chain joins TRBV7-6 and TRBJ2-5; D might be TRBD1 (6 bases). This CDR3 comprises 14 residues. V dropped 5 bases and J dropped 7 bases, with 17 bases sitting between them. Germline V gene lookup returns CDR1 SGHVS and CDR2 FNYEAQ. The CDR3 DNA follows: TGTGCCAGCAGCCTAACAGGGACGGTTGGGACCCAGTACTTC. It specifies CASSLTGTVGTQYF.

In its sample, this clone ranks as medium-sized (0.01 to 0.1%). The genes are TRBV19 and TRBJ2-7; D is possibly TRBD1 or TRBD2 (5 bases each). CDR1 and CDR2 from the germline V gene are LNHDA and SQIVND (reference sequence). Trimming cost V 4 bases and J 4 bases, with 11 bases left between them. CDR3 size: 13 residues. The CDR3 DNA is TGTGCCAGTAGTACCGGTGAGGGGTACGAGCAGTACTTC. It specifies CASSTGEGYEQYF.

The rearrangement links TRBV4-1 to TRBJ2-5, with D uncertain. This CDR3 spans 14 amino acids. Germline lookup yields CDR1 MGHRA and CDR2 YSYEKL. V was cut by 1 base and J by 0 bases, with 6 bases left in between. CDR3 coding DNA: TGCGCCAGCAGCCAAGTACAGAACCAAGAGACCCAGTACTTC. It yields the protein CASSQVQNQETQYF.

This clone was seen a few times. The gene calls are TRBV10-2 and TRBJ1-2, with D perhaps TRBD1 (6 bases). V lost 1 base and J lost 8, with 11 bases in between. The CDR3 loop spans 13 amino acids. Germline CDR1 reads WSHSY; CDR2 reads SAAADI. CDR3 protein: CASSELGAHGYTF. CDR3 coding DNA: TGCGCCAGCAGTGAGTTGGGGGCGCACGGCTACACCTTC.

The chain employs TRBV5-1 and TRBJ2-5, with TRBD2 identical over 11 bases. The J call is doubtful: the DNA matches TRBJ2-7 better. The CDR3 runs to 17 residues. The germline gives CDR1 SGHRS, CDR2 YFSETQ. The CDR3 bases are TGCGCCAGCAGCTTGGCTAGCGGGGGGACCTTTTATTACGAGCAGTACTTC. Translating it yields CASSLASGGTFYYEQYF.

V gene TRBV18 combines with J gene TRBJ2-3, with a possible D match to TRBD2 (6 bases). Germline V gene data show CDR1 as KGHSH and CDR2 as LQKENI. V shed 3 bases and J shed 8 bases, with 15 bases lying between them. This CDR3 comprises 14 residues. For the CDR3, the DNA is TGTGCCAGCTCACCGATGGGGGGAGAAGGTACGCAGTATTTT. The encoded protein is CASSPMGGEGTQYF.

V gene TRBV19 combines with J gene TRBJ1-1; D perhaps matches TRBD1 (6 bases). Germline values: CDR1 LNHDA, CDR2 SQIVND (reference sequence). The length of the CDR3 is 18 residues. V was pared by 5 bases and J by 1 base, with 23 bases between. The CDR3 here is CASSLSPWTVKTNTEAFF. The CDR3 DNA reads TGTGCCAGTAGTTTAAGCCCTTGGACAGTCAAGACGAACACTGAAGCTTTCTTT.

The chain links TRBV21-1 to TRBJ2-7. TRBV21-1 is recorded as a pseudogene. CDR3 size: 14 residues. CDR3 coding DNA: TGTGCCAGCGGCAACCGCGGACGACCGGGCGAGCAGTACTTC. This encodes CASGNRGRPGEQYF.